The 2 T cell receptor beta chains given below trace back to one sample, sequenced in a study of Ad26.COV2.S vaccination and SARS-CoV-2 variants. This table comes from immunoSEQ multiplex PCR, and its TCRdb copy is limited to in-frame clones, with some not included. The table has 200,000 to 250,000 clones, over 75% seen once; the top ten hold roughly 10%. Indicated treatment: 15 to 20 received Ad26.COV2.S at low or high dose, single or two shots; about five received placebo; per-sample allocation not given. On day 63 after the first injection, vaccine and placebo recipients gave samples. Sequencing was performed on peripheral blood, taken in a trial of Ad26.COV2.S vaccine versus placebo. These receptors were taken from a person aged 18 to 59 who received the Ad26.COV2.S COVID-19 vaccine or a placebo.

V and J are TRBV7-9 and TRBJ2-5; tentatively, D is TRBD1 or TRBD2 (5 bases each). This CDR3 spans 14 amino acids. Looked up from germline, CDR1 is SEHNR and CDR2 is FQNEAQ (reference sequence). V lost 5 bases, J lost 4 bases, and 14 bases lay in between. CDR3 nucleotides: TGTGCCAGCAGCGCGGGCCTTGGGGGAGAGACCCAGTACTTC. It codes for CASSAGLGGETQYF.

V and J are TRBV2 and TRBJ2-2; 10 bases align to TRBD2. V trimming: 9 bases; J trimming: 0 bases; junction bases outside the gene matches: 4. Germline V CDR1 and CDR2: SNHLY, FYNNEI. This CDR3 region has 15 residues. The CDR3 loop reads CASSGGLPNTGELFF. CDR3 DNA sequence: TGTGCCAGTAGCGGGGGGCTACCGAACACCGGGGAGCTGTTTTTT.